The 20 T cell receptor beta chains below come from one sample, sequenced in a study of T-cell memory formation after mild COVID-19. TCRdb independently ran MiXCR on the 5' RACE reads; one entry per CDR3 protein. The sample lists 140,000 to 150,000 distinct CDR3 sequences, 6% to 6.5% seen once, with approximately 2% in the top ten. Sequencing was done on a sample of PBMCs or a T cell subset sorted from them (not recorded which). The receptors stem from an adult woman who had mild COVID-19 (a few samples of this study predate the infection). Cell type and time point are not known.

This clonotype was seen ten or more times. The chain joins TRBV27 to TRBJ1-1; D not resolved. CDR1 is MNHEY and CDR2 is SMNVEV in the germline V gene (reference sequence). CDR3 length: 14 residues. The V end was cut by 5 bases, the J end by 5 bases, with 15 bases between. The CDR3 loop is CASSPGGGRTEAFF. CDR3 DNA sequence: TGTGCCAGCAGTCCCGGAGGCGGGCGGACTGAAGCTTTCTTT.

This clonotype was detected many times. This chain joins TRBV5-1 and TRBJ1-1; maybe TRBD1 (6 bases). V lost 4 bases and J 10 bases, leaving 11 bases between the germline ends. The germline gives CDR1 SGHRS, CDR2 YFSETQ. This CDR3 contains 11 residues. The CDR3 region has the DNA TGCGCCAGCAGCAGGACAGAGAGAGCTTTCTTT. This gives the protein CASSRTERAFF.

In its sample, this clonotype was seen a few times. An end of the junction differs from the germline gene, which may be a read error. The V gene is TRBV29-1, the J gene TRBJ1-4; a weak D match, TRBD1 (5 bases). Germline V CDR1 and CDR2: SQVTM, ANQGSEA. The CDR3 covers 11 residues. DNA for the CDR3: TGCAGCGTTGCGGCCCCCGGGACCCTGATTTTT. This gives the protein CSVAAPGTLIF. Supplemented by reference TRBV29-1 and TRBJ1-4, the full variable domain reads SAVISQKPSRDICQRGTSLTIQCQVDSQVTMMFWYRQQPGQSLTLIATANQGSEATYESGFVIDKFPISRPNLTFSTLTVSNMSPEDSSIYLCSVAAPGTLIFGSGTQLSVL.

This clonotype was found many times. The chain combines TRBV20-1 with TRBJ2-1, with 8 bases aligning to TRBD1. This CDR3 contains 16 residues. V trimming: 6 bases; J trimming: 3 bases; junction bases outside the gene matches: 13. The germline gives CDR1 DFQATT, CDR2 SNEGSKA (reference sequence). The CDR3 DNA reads TGCAGTGCCTCATCCCCCGGGACAGGCAACTACAATGAGCAGTTCTTC. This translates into CSASSPGTGNYNEQFF.

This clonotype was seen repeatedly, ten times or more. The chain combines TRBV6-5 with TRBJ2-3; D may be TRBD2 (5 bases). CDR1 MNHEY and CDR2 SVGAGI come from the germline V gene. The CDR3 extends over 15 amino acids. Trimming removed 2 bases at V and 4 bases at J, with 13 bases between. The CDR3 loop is CASSYPRSGADTQYF. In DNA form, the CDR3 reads TGTGCCAGCAGTTACCCCCGGAGCGGCGCAGATACGCAGTATTTT.

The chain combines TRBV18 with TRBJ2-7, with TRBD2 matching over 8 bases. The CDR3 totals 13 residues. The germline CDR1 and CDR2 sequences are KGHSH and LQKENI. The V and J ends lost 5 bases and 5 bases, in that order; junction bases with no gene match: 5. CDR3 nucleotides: TGTGCCAGCTCAAAGGCGGGGGGCGACGAGCAGTACTTC. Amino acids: CASSKAGGDEQYF.

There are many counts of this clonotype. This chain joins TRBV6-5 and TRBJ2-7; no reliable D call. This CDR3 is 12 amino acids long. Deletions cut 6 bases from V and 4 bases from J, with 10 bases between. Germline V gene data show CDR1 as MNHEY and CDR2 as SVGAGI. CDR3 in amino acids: CASSPGPYEQYF. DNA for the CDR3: TGTGCCAGCAGCCCGGGCCCATACGAGCAGTACTTC.

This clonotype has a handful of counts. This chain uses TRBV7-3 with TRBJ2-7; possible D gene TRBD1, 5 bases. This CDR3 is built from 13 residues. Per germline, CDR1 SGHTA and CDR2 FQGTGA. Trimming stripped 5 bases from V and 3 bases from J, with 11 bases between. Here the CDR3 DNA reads TGTGCCAGCAGCGGAGCAGGGCACTACGAGCAGTACTTC. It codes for CASSGAGHYEQYF.

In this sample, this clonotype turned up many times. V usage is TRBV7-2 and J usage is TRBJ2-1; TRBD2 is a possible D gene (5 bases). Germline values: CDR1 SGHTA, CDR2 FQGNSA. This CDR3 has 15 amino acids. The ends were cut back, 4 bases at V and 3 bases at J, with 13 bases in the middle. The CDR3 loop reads CASSSTGVSYNEQFF. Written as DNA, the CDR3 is TGTGCCAGCAGCTCAACCGGGGTGAGCTACAATGAGCAGTTCTTC.

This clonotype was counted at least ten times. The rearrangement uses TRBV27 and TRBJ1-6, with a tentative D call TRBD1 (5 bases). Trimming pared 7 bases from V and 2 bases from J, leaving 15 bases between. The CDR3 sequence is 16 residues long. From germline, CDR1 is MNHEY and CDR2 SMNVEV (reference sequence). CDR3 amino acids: CASKRGQGTYNSPLHF. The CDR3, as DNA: TGTGCCAGCAAACGGGGCCAGGGAACCTATAATTCACCCCTCCACTTT.

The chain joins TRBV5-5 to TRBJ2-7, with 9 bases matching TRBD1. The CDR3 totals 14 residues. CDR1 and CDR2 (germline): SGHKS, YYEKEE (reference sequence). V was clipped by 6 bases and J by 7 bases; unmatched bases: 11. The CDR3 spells CASTNRGRLFEQYF. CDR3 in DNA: TGTGCCAGCACAAACAGGGGGCGCCTATTTGAGCAGTACTTC.

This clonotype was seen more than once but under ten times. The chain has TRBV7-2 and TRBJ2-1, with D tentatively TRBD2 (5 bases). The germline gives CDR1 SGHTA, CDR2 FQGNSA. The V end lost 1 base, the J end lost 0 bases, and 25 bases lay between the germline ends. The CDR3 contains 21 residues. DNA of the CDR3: TGTGCCAGCAGCTTAGTCCTCACTAGTTCTCTAAGGGTGAGCTCCTACAATGAGCAGTTCTTC. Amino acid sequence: CASSLVLTSSLRVSSYNEQFF.

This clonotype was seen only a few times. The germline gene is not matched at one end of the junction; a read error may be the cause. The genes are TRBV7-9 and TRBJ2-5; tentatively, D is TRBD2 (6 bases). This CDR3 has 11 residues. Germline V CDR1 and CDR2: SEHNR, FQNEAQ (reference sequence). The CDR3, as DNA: TGTGCCAGCAGCTTAGAGGAGGGTAGGCACTTC. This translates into CASSLEEGRHF. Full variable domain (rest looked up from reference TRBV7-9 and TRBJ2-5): DTGVSQNPRHKITKRGQNVTFRCDPISEHNRLYWYRQTLGQGPEFLTYFQNEAQLEKSRLLSDRFSAERPKGSFSTLEIQRTEQGDSAMYLCASSLEEGRHFGPGTRLLVL.

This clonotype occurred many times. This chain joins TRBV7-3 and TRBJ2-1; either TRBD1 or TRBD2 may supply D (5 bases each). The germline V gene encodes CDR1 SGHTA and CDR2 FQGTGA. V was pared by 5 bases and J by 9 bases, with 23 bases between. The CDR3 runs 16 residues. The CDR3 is CASSPGWGPLFGEQFF. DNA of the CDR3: TGTGCCAGCAGCCCAGGCTGGGGACCCTTATTCGGTGAGCAGTTCTTC.

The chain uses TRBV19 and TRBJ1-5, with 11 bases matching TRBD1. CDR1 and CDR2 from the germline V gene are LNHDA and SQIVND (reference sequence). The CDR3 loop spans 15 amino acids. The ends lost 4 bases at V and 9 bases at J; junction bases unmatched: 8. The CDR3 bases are TGTGCCAGTAGTACCGGGACAGGGGGTTTGTCGCCCCAGCATTTT. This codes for CASSTGTGGLSPQHF.

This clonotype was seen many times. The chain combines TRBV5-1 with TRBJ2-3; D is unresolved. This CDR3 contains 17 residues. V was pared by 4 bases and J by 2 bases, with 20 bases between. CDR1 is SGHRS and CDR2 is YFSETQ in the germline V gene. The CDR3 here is CASSRTYQDHITDTQYF. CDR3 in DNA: TGCGCCAGCAGCCGAACCTACCAGGATCACATCACAGATACGCAGTATTTT.

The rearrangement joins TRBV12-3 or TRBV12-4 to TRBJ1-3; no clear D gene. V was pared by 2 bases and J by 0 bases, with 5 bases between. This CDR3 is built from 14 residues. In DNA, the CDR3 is TGTGCCAGCAGTTTATGGGGCTCTGGAAACACCATATATTTT. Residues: CASSLWGSGNTIYF.

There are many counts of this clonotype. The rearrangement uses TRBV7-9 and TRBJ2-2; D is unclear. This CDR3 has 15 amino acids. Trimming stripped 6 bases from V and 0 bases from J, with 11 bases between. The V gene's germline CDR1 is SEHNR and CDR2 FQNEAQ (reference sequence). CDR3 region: CASSDKRPNTGELFF. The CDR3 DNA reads TGTGCCAGCAGTGATAAACGGCCGAACACCGGGGAGCTGTTTTTT.

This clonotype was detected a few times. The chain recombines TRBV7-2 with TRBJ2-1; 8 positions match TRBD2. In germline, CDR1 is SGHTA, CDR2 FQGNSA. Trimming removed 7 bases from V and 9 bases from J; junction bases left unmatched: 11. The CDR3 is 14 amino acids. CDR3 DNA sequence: TGTGCCAGCAATCCAGCGGGAGTTCGAAGTGAGCAGTTCTTC. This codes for CASNPAGVRSEQFF.

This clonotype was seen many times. The CDR3 DNA sequence: TGTGCCAGCAGTTCTCTCACCCGCACCGGGGAGCTGTTTTTT. This translates into CASSSLTRTGELFF. The chain is built from TRBV7-9 and TRBJ2-2; D gene ambiguous. The CDR3 has 14 amino acids. CDR1 is SEHNR and CDR2 is FQNEAQ in the germline V gene (reference sequence). The V end lost 6 bases, the J end lost 4 bases, and 12 bases lay between the germline ends.